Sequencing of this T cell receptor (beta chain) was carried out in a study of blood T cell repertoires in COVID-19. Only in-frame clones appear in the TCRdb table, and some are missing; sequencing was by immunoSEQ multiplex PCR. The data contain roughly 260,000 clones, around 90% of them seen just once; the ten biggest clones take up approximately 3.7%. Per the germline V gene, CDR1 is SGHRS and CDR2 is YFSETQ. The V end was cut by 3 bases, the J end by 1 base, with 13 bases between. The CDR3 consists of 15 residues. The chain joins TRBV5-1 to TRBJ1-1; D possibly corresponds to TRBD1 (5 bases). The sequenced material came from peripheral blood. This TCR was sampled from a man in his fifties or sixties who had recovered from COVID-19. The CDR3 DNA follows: TGCGCCAGCAGCTGGCGACAGACGGGGAACACTGAAGCTTTCTTT. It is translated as CASSWRQTGNTEAFF.